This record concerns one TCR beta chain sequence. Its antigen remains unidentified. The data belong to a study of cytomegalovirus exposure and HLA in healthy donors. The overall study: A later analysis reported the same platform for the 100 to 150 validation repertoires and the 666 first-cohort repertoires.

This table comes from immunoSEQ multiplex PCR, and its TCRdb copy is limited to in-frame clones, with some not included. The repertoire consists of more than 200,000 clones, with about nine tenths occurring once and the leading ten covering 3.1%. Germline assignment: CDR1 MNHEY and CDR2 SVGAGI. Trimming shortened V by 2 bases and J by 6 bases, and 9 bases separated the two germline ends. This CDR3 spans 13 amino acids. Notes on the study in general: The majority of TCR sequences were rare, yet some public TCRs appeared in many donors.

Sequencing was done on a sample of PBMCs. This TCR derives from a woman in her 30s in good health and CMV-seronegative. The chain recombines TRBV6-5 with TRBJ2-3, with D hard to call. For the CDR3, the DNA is TGTGCCAGCAGTTACACCGGATCGGATACGCAGTATTTT. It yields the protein CASSYTGSDTQYF.